Listed below are T cell receptor beta chains from one sample, sequenced in a study of patients and donors after allogeneic stem cell transplantation. TCRdb reprocessed the RT-PCR reads via MiXCR and lists one record per CDR3 protein. The table records hundreds of thousands of distinct CDR3 sequences, 16% of them present only once. The specimen sequenced was blood, either unsorted or a sorted T cell fraction (not recorded which). These receptors all stem from a human donor who was either an allogeneic HSCT recipient or a stem cell or donor lymphocyte infusion donor (not recorded which). It is not recorded whose cells these are; they may come from a transplant donor. The CDR3 runs from the conserved cysteine through the conserved F or W. Fields, in order: V gene, D gene, J gene, clone size, CDR3 DNA, CDR3 protein. D genes are given only for firm matches. Some rows mark clone size as missing; the rest say once, few, many or name a class of expanded clone.

v_call: TRBV19
d_call: NA
j_call: TRBJ2-7
clone_size: few
cdr3_nt: TGTGCCAGTAGTCTAAGTGTAGGGACCGACCAGTACTTC
cdr3_aa: CASSLSVGTDQYF

v_call: TRBV24-1
d_call: NA
j_call: TRBJ2-6
clone_size: many
cdr3_nt: TGTGCCACCAGTCGCGCGGGGCAGGGGGCCAACGTCCTGACTTTC
cdr3_aa: CATSRAGQGANVLTF

v_call: TRBV2
d_call: NA
j_call: TRBJ2-5
clone_size: NA
cdr3_nt: TGTGCCAGCAGTGAAGCCTTTCCCACGGGGGTGAGAGAGACCCAGTACTTC
cdr3_aa: CASSEAFPTGVRETQYF

v_call: TRBV4-1
d_call: TRBD2
j_call: TRBJ2-2
clone_size: few
cdr3_nt: TGCGCCAGCAGCCGATCCGGGGGGGCTGGCGGGGAGCTGTTTTTT
cdr3_aa: CASSRSGGAGGELFF

v_call: TRBV5-5
d_call: TRBD2
j_call: TRBJ2-7
clone_size: few
cdr3_nt: TGTGCCAGCAGCTGGACTAGCGGAGAGACCTACGAGCAGTACTTC
cdr3_aa: CASSWTSGETYEQYF

v_call: TRBV12-3/TRBV12-4
d_call: NA
j_call: TRBJ1-1
clone_size: many
cdr3_nt: TGTGCCAGCAGTTCAAAGGACAGCATGAACACTGAAGCTTTCTTT
cdr3_aa: CASSSKDSMNTEAFF

v_call: TRBV5-1
d_call: TRBD2
j_call: TRBJ2-7
clone_size: NA
cdr3_nt: TGCGCCAGCAGCATCCAACTAGCGGGAGGATCCTACGAGCAGTACTTC
cdr3_aa: CASSIQLAGGSYEQYF

v_call: TRBV6-2/TRBV6-3
d_call: NA
j_call: TRBJ1-4
clone_size: few
cdr3_nt: TGTGCCAGCTCGGACGCTAATGAAAAACTGTTTTTT
cdr3_aa: CASSDANEKLFF

v_call: TRBV24-1
d_call: TRBD1
j_call: TRBJ2-2
clone_size: NA
cdr3_nt: TGTGCCACCAGTGACCCGACAGGGTTTAACACCGGGGAGCTGTTTTTT
cdr3_aa: CATSDPTGFNTGELFF

v_call: TRBV3-1
d_call: NA
j_call: TRBJ2-3
clone_size: NA
cdr3_nt: TGTGCCAGCAGCCAAGTGCCGGGGGGCCCCACAGATACGCAGTATTTT
cdr3_aa: CASSQVPGGPTDTQYF

v_call: TRBV19
d_call: TRBD1
j_call: TRBJ1-5
clone_size: NA
cdr3_nt: TGTGCCAGTAAGGACAGGGGGCTGCAGCCCCAGCATTTT
cdr3_aa: CASKDRGLQPQHF

v_call: TRBV20-1
d_call: TRBD2
j_call: TRBJ2-7
clone_size: NA
cdr3_nt: TGCAGTGCTAGAGATCAAGCGGGAGTGTCCTACGAGCAGTACTTC
cdr3_aa: CSARDQAGVSYEQYF

v_call: TRBV5-1
d_call: TRBD2
j_call: TRBJ2-7
clone_size: NA
cdr3_nt: TGCGCCAGCAGCTCGGATCCGGGACTAGCGGGGGGCCACGAGCAGTACTTC
cdr3_aa: CASSSDPGLAGGHEQYF

v_call: TRBV28
d_call: TRBD1
j_call: TRBJ1-2
clone_size: NA
cdr3_nt: TGTGCCAGCAGTGCCCCTTCAGGGGGTTATGGCTACACCTTC
cdr3_aa: CASSAPSGGYGYTF

v_call: TRBV11-2
d_call: NA
j_call: TRBJ1-2
clone_size: once
cdr3_nt: TGTGCCAGCAGCCCGACCGGGGGACCCCTCTATGGCTACACCTTC
cdr3_aa: CASSPTGGPLYGYTF

v_call: TRBV3-1
d_call: TRBD2
j_call: TRBJ2-7
clone_size: NA
cdr3_nt: TGTGCCAGCAGCCGCTCGACTAGCGGGAGGGCGTACGAGCAGTACTTC
cdr3_aa: CASSRSTSGRAYEQYF

v_call: TRBV20-1
d_call: NA
j_call: TRBJ2-1
clone_size: few
cdr3_nt: TGCAGTGCTAGGAGAGGGGGGGATGAGCAGTTCTTC
cdr3_aa: CSARRGGDEQFF

v_call: TRBV10-3
d_call: NA
j_call: TRBJ1-5
clone_size: few
cdr3_nt: TGTGCCATCAGTGAGTGGGAGAATCAGCCCCAGCATTTT
cdr3_aa: CAISEWENQPQHF

v_call: TRBV6-2/TRBV6-3
d_call: NA
j_call: TRBJ2-1
clone_size: NA
cdr3_nt: TGTGCCAGCAGTTACGGGGACTCTTCCTACAATGAGCAGTTCTTC
cdr3_aa: CASSYGDSSYNEQFF

v_call: TRBV20-1
d_call: NA
j_call: TRBJ1-1
clone_size: many
cdr3_nt: TGCAGTGCTAGAGAGGACAGCGAAGCTTTCTTT
cdr3_aa: CSAREDSEAFF

v_call: TRBV12-3/TRBV12-4
d_call: NA
j_call: TRBJ1-1
clone_size: many
cdr3_nt: TGTGCCACCCCACCACCCACAGGGCGGGCGAACACTGAAGCTTTCTTT
cdr3_aa: CATPPPTGRANTEAFF

v_call: TRBV7-3
d_call: NA
j_call: TRBJ1-1
clone_size: few
cdr3_nt: TGTGCCAGCAGCTTAGGGGTTGGGTACACTGAAGCTTTCTTT
cdr3_aa: CASSLGVGYTEAFF

v_call: TRBV21-1
d_call: NA
j_call: TRBJ1-5
clone_size: NA
cdr3_nt: TGTGCCAGCAGCGTATCGGCACAGGCGGGAGATCAGCCCCAGCATTTT
cdr3_aa: CASSVSAQAGDQPQHF

v_call: TRBV2
d_call: TRBD1
j_call: TRBJ2-1
clone_size: NA
cdr3_nt: TGTGCCAGCAGCTACTACCGGGACAGGGTTAGCAATGAGCAGTTCTTC
cdr3_aa: CASSYYRDRVSNEQFF

v_call: TRBV2
d_call: TRBD2
j_call: TRBJ2-2
clone_size: few
cdr3_nt: TGTGCCAGCAGACTAGCGGAGAACACCGGGGAGCTGTTTTTT
cdr3_aa: CASRLAENTGELFF

v_call: TRBV19
d_call: TRBD2
j_call: TRBJ2-1
clone_size: NA
cdr3_nt: TGTGCCAGTAAAGCCGGGACTAGCCCCTTTTACAATGAGCAGTTCTTC
cdr3_aa: CASKAGTSPFYNEQFF

v_call: TRBV5-1
d_call: NA
j_call: TRBJ2-3
clone_size: few
cdr3_nt: TGCGCCAGCAGCTTGGAGGGGGGGCCGCCAGATACGCAGTATTTT
cdr3_aa: CASSLEGGPPDTQYF

v_call: TRBV12-3/TRBV12-4
d_call: NA
j_call: TRBJ1-3
clone_size: once
cdr3_nt: TGTGCCAGCCCGAATCCACAGTCTGGAAACACCATATATTTT
cdr3_aa: CASPNPQSGNTIYF

v_call: TRBV15
d_call: NA
j_call: TRBJ2-5
clone_size: NA
cdr3_nt: TGTGCCACCAGCAGAGATCAACAGGGGAGGTGGAACCAGTACTTC
cdr3_aa: CATSRDQQGRWNQYF

v_call: TRBV7-9
d_call: NA
j_call: TRBJ1-1
clone_size: few
cdr3_nt: TGTGCCAGCAGCTTAGGGGACCCTTCCATGAACACTGAAGCTTTCTTT
cdr3_aa: CASSLGDPSMNTEAFF

v_call: TRBV4-1
d_call: TRBD1
j_call: TRBJ1-2
clone_size: few
cdr3_nt: TGCGCCAGCAGCCATACGGGACAGGGGCTAAACTATGGCTACACCTTC
cdr3_aa: CASSHTGQGLNYGYTF

v_call: TRBV5-1
d_call: TRBD1
j_call: TRBJ1-1
clone_size: NA
cdr3_nt: TGCGCCAGCAGCCCCTCAACAGGGGGCTCGAACACTGAAGCTTTCTTT
cdr3_aa: CASSPSTGGSNTEAFF

v_call: TRBV18
d_call: NA
j_call: TRBJ2-2
clone_size: NA
cdr3_nt: TGTGCCAGCTCACCTCAGCTGGTAGGGGCCGGCGGGGAGCTGTTTTTT
cdr3_aa: CASSPQLVGAGGELFF

v_call: TRBV7-2
d_call: TRBD1
j_call: TRBJ1-1
clone_size: many
cdr3_nt: TGTGCCAGCAGCGGGAGACAGGGAACTGAAGCTTTCTTT
cdr3_aa: CASSGRQGTEAFF

v_call: TRBV5-1
d_call: NA
j_call: TRBJ1-2
clone_size: few
cdr3_nt: TGCGCCAGCAGCTTGGAAGGGGTCGGCTATGGCTACACCTTC
cdr3_aa: CASSLEGVGYGYTF

v_call: TRBV5-1
d_call: NA
j_call: TRBJ1-4
clone_size: many
cdr3_nt: TGCGCCAGCCTTGGGCACTCAGATGAAAAACTGTTTTTT
cdr3_aa: CASLGHSDEKLFF

v_call: TRBV3-1
d_call: NA
j_call: TRBJ1-5
clone_size: NA
cdr3_nt: TGTGCCAGCAGCCAAAAGCGGAATCAGCCCCAGCATTTT
cdr3_aa: CASSQKRNQPQHF

v_call: TRBV20-1
d_call: NA
j_call: TRBJ1-6
clone_size: few
cdr3_nt: TGCAGTGCTAGAGTTACGGGTTTCGGGAATTCACCCCTCCACTTT
cdr3_aa: CSARVTGFGNSPLHF

v_call: TRBV5-1
d_call: TRBD2
j_call: TRBJ2-2
clone_size: NA
cdr3_nt: TGCGCCAGCAGCCGGCCGACTAGCGCCGGGGAGCTGTTTTTT
cdr3_aa: CASSRPTSAGELFF

v_call: TRBV20-1
d_call: TRBD1
j_call: TRBJ1-5
clone_size: NA
cdr3_nt: TGCAGTGCCCAGACAGGGAGCCAGCCCCAGCATTTT
cdr3_aa: CSAQTGSQPQHF

v_call: TRBV9
d_call: TRBD1
j_call: TRBJ2-5
clone_size: few
cdr3_nt: TGTGCCAGCAGCGTAGACGGACAGGGAAAAGAGACCCAGTACTTC
cdr3_aa: CASSVDGQGKETQYF

v_call: TRBV5-1
d_call: NA
j_call: TRBJ1-6
clone_size: few
cdr3_nt: TGCGCCAGCAGTATGAGAAGATGGGACATTCTTTACTCACCCCTCCACTTT
cdr3_aa: CASSMRRWDILYSPLHF

v_call: TRBV5-1
d_call: NA
j_call: TRBJ1-2
clone_size: few
cdr3_nt: TGCGCCAGCAGCGATCCGAGGCAGGGGAACTATGGCTACACCTTC
cdr3_aa: CASSDPRQGNYGYTF

v_call: TRBV11-1
d_call: NA
j_call: TRBJ2-1
clone_size: few
cdr3_nt: TGTGCCAGCAGCTCAGGGGTCAGCTCCTACAATGAGCAGTTCTTC
cdr3_aa: CASSSGVSSYNEQFF

v_call: TRBV19
d_call: NA
j_call: TRBJ2-7
clone_size: few
cdr3_nt: TGTGCCAGTAGTGCCACGACAGATTACGAGCAGTACTTC
cdr3_aa: CASSATTDYEQYF

v_call: TRBV30
d_call: NA
j_call: TRBJ2-2
clone_size: few
cdr3_nt: TGTGCCTGGAGTCAGGGCAGCACCGGGGAGCTGTTTTTT
cdr3_aa: CAWSQGSTGELFF

v_call: TRBV23-1
d_call: NA
j_call: TRBJ1-5
clone_size: NA
cdr3_nt: TGCGCCAGCAGTCAATCGGGAAGTTATCAGCCCCAGCATTTT
cdr3_aa: CASSQSGSYQPQHF

v_call: TRBV4-1
d_call: NA
j_call: TRBJ2-7
clone_size: few
cdr3_nt: TGCGCCAGCAGCCGAGCGGGGCAGGGGGATTACGAGCAGTACTTC
cdr3_aa: CASSRAGQGDYEQYF

v_call: TRBV12-3/TRBV12-4
d_call: NA
j_call: TRBJ1-1
clone_size: many
cdr3_nt: TGTGCCAGCACCCCGGACAGCCGCGGGACTGAAGCTTTCTTT
cdr3_aa: CASTPDSRGTEAFF

v_call: TRBV5-1
d_call: TRBD1
j_call: TRBJ1-1
clone_size: NA
cdr3_nt: TGCGCCAGCACCACAGGACAGGGGGCGACTGAAGCTTTCTTT
cdr3_aa: CASTTGQGATEAFF